Listed below are T cell receptor beta chains from one sample, sequenced in a study of vaccination effects on CD4 cells after COVID-19. The antigens these receptors bind are not known. Sequencing used immunoSEQ multiplex PCR; TCRdb keeps in-frame clones, though not all of them. The top ten clones hold roughly 10% of a sample with 20,000 to 25,000 clones, about two thirds of them seen once. The sample was CD4+ T cells from PBMCs cultured with HCoV-NL63 spike peptides, taken before COVID-19 vaccination. These receptors were obtained from a human donor who received a COVID-19 vaccine. Each CDR3 is given with its conserved first and last residue. The D gene is left open where the match is weak.

d_gene	v_gene	j_gene	CDR3aa
-	TRBV7-8	TRBJ1-1	CASSLVGRPNTEAFF
-	TRBV5-1	TRBJ2-7	CASSLGTYEQYF
-	TRBV5-6	TRBJ2-7	CASRKRGWRGQTVEQYF
-	TRBV13	TRBJ1-4	CASSQGGGATNEKLFF
-	TRBV3-1/TRBV3-2	TRBJ1-1	CASSQDLRGTEAFF
-	TRBV24-1	TRBJ2-3	CATSGDTDTQYF
TRBD2	TRBV3-1/TRBV3-2	TRBJ2-5	CASSQEVIAGVLETQYF
-	TRBV30	TRBJ2-3	CAWSDGQNTQYF
-	TRBV6-5	TRBJ1-6	CASSSTGLSPLHF
-	TRBV3-1/TRBV3-2	TRBJ2-2	CASSRDTNTGELFF
TRBD2	TRBV6-5	TRBJ2-3	CASRAGGLRDTQYF
TRBD1	TRBV5-8	TRBJ1-1	CASSWTGFQGNPAFF
-	TRBV29-1	TRBJ2-2	CSVGRPNTGELFF
-	TRBV7-9	TRBJ1-2	CASSFLSLEGYTF
-	TRBV21-1	TRBJ1-2	CASSPRWREANYGYTF
TRBD2	TRBV7-2	TRBJ2-1	CASSLGPSGRQFF
TRBD1	TRBV4-1	TRBJ2-5	CASSSTSGTGQETQYF
TRBD1	TRBV3-1/TRBV3-2	TRBJ1-6	CASSRKSGVGTGLSSYNSPLHF
TRBD1	TRBV6-1	TRBJ2-3	CASSGTRDRSFSSTDTQYF
-	TRBV13	TRBJ2-1	CASSPLGGQYNEQFF
TRBD1	TRBV6-5	TRBJ1-2	CASSRDRALSGYTF
-	TRBV29-1	TRBJ2-3	CSADGGGFTDTQYF
-	TRBV18	TRBJ2-3	CASSPGGVDTQYF
TRBD1	TRBV24-1	TRBJ2-1	CATSGWDSSYNEQFF
-	TRBV18	TRBJ1-3	CASSPQGSRGNTIYF